The next 8 T cell receptor beta chains were all read from a single sample in a study of blood T cell repertoires in COVID-19. Generated by immunoSEQ multiplex PCR, the TCRdb table keeps only in-frame clones and is missing some. The table lists roughly 300,000 clones, about 83% of them singletons. The sample was peripheral blood. The receptors were gathered from a woman in her 50s with acute or convalescent COVID-19.

The chain joins TRBV29-1 to TRBJ1-1; D possibly corresponds to TRBD1 (6 bases). The CDR3 covers 14 residues. The V end lost 7 bases, the J end lost 1 base, and 16 bases lay between the germline ends. Germline V lookup: CDR1 SQVTM, CDR2 ANQGSEA. In DNA, the CDR3 is TGCAGCGAAATTCCGACAGGCCAGAACACTGAAGCTTTCTTT. The encoded protein is CSEIPTGQNTEAFF.

A single count supports this clone. The rearrangement uses TRBV7-2 and TRBJ2-7, with 11 bases that match TRBD2. CDR3 length: 14 residues. V lost 2 bases and J lost 7; bases outside the gene matches: 4. Germline V gene lookup returns CDR1 SGHTA and CDR2 FQGNSA. This CDR3 reads CASSLSSGGWEQYF. The CDR3, as DNA: TGTGCCAGCAGCTTATCTAGCGGGGGGTGGGAGCAGTACTTC. Full variable domain (outside the CDR3, taken from reference TRBV7-2 and TRBJ2-7): GAGVSQSPSNKVTEKGKDVELRCDPISGHTALYWYRQSLGQGLEFLIYFQGNSAPDKSGLPSDRFSAERTGGSVSTLTIQRTQQEDSAVYLCASSLSSGGWEQYFGPGTRLTVT.

The chain is built from TRBV5-1 and TRBJ2-4; 9 positions agree with TRBD1. The CDR3 contains 14 residues. Germline V gene data show CDR1 as SGHRS and CDR2 as YFSETQ. Trimming at V came to 4 bases and at J to 6 bases, leaving 5 bases not matched to a gene. Here the CDR3 reads CASSLDRGTNIQYF. CDR3 sequence (DNA): TGCGCCAGCAGCCTGGACAGGGGAACAAACATTCAGTACTTC.

The chain links TRBV27 to TRBJ2-1; 7 nucleotides line up with TRBD2. From germline, CDR1 is MNHEY and CDR2 SMNVEV (reference sequence). The CDR3 consists of 15 residues. Trimming cost V 0 bases and J 6 bases; bases outside gene matches: 5. The CDR3 region has the DNA TGTGCCAGCAGTTTATCGGCGCGGGAGACCAATGAGCAGTTCTTC. This gives the protein CASSLSARETNEQFF.

This sequence joins TRBV28 and TRBJ2-1, with a tentative D call TRBD2 (5 bases). The CDR3 sequence is 13 residues long. V gave up 2 bases and J gave up 14 bases, with 16 bases separating them. Germline CDR1 and CDR2: MDHEN and SYDVKM. CDR3 sequence: CASSLVRNTGEFF. Here the CDR3 DNA reads TGTGCCAGCAGTTTAGTCAGAAACACCGGGGAGTTCTTC. Complete variable domain (other parts from reference TRBV28 and TRBJ2-1): DVKVTQSSRYLVKRTGEKVFLECVQDMDHENMFWYRQDPGLGLRLIYFSYDVKMKEKGDIPEGYSVSREKKERFSLILESASTNQTSMYLCASSLVRNTGEFFGPGTRLTVL.

About this clone: The sample has other DNA sequences that encode this CDR3 too. The chain has TRBV9 and TRBJ2-1, with 10 positions matching TRBD2. The CDR3 is 14 amino acids. V lost 3 bases to trimming and J lost 5 bases; unmatched junction nucleotides: 2. The germline V gene encodes CDR1 SGDLS and CDR2 YYNGEE. This chain's CDR3 is CASSGTSGHNEQFF. The CDR3 region has the DNA TGTGCCAGCAGCGGGACTAGCGGCCACAATGAGCAGTTCTTC.

The J gene is TRBJ2-1, the V gene TRBV9, with TRBD2 identical over 7 bases. This CDR3 is built from 15 residues. J lost 6 bases, V lost 4 bases, and 10 bases had no gene match. Per germline, CDR1 SGDLS and CDR2 YYNGEE. CDR3 sequence reads: CASSRGEGLTNEQFF. CDR3 sequence (DNA): TGTGCCAGCAGCAGAGGGGAGGGACTAACCAATGAGCAGTTCTTC.

The CDR3: CASSLRATNEKLFF. The CDR3 nucleotides are TGTGCCAGCAGTCTTAGAGCAACTAATGAAAAACTGTTTTTT. The rearrangement links TRBV28 to TRBJ1-4; unclear D gene. The CDR3 is 14 residues long. The germline V gene encodes CDR1 MDHEN and CDR2 SYDVKM. The V end was cut by 5 bases, the J end by 0 bases, with 7 bases between.